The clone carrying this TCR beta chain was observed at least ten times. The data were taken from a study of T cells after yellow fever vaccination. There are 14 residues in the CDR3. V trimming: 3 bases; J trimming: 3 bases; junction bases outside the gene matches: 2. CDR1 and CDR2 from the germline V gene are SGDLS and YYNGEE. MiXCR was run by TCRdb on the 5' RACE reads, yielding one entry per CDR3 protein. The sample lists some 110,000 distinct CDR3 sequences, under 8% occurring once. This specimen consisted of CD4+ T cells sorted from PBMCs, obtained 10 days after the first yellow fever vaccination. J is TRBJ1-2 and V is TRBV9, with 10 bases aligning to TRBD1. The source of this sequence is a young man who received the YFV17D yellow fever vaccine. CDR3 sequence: CASSEGQGYYGYTF. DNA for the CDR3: TGTGCCAGCAGCGAGGGACAGGGGTACTATGGCTACACCTTC.